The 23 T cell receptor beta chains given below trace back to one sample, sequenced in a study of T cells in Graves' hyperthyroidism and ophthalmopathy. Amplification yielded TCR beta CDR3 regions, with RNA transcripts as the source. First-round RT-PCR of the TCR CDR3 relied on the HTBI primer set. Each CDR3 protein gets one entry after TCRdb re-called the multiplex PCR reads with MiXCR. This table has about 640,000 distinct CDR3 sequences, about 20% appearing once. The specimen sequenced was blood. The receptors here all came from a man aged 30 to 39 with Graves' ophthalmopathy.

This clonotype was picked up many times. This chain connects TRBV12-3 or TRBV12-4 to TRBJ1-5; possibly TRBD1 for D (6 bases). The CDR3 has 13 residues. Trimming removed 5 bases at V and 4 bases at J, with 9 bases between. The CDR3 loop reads CASSLTGNQPQHF. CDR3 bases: TGTGCCAGCAGTCTCACAGGGAATCAGCCCCAGCATTTT.

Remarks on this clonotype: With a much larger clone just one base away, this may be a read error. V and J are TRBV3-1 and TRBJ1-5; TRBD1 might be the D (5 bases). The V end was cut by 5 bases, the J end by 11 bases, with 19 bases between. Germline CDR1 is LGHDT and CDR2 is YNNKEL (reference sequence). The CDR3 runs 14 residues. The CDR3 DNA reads TGTGCCAGCAGCACAGGCGGAGGAGGTGCGGCCCAGCATTTT. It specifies CASSTGGGGAAQHF.

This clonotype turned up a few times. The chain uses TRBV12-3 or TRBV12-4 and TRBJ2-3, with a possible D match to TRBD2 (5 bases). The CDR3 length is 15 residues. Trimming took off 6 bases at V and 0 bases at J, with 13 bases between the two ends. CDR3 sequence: CASRRRQASTDTQYF. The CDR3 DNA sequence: TGTGCCAGCAGGAGGAGGCAGGCTAGCACAGATACGCAGTATTTT.

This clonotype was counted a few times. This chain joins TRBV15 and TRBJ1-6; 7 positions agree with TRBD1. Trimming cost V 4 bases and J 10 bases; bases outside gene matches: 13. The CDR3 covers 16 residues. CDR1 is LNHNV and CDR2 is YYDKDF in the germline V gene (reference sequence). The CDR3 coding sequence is TGTGCCACCAGCATAAGAACCGGACAGGTGCTCTCACCCCTCCACTTT. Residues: CATSIRTGQVLSPLHF.

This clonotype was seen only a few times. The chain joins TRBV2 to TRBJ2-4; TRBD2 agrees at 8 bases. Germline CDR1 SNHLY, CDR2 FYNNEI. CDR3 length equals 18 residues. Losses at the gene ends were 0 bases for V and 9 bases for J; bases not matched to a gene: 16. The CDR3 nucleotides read TGTGCCAGCAGTGAAGCGCTGGGGTTGGGTAGCGGGACCGTCATTCAGTACTTC. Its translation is CASSEALGLGSGTVIQYF.

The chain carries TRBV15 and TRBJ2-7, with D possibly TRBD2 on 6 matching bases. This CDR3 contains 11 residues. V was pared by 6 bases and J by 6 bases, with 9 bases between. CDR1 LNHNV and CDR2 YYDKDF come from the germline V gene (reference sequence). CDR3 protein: CATSLGGEQYF. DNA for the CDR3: TGTGCCACCAGTCTCGGGGGCGAGCAGTACTTC.

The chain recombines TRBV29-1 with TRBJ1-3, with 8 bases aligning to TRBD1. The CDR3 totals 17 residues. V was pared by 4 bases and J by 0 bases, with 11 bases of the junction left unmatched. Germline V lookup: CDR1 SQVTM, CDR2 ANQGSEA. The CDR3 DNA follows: TGCAGCGTTGTGGGGGGGAGGGACAGGCTCTCTGGAAACACCATATATTTT. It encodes CSVVGGRDRLSGNTIYF.

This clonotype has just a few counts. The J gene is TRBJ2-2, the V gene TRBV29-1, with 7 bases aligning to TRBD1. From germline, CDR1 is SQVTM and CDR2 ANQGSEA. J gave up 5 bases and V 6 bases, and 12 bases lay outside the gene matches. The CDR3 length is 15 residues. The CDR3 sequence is CSVQTGRRATGELFF. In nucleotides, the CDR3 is TGCAGCGTCCAGACAGGGCGGCGAGCTACCGGGGAGCTGTTTTTT.

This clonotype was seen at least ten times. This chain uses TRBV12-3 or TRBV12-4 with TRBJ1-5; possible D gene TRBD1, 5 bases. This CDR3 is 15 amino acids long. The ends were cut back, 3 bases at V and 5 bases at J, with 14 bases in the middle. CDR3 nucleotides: TGTGCCAGCAGTTTCAACAGGAGATGGGATCAGCCCCAGCATTTT. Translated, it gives CASSFNRRWDQPQHF.

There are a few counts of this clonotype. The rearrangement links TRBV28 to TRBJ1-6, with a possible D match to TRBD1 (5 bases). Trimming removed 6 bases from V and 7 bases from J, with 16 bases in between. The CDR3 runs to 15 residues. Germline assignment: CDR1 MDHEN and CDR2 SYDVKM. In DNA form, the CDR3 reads TGTGCCAGCAGCTCCCCTCCAGGGTTGAATTCACCCCTCCACTTT. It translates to CASSSPPGLNSPLHF.

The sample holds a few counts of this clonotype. The CDR3 DNA sequence: TGTGCCAGCATAGGAGATGAGCAGTTCTTC. Protein sequence: CASIGDEQFF. The chain couples TRBV6-1 to TRBJ2-1; no firm D call. The CDR3 runs to 10 residues. The germline CDR1 and CDR2 sequences are MNHNS and SASEGT. V gave up 7 bases and J gave up 8 bases, with 6 bases separating them.

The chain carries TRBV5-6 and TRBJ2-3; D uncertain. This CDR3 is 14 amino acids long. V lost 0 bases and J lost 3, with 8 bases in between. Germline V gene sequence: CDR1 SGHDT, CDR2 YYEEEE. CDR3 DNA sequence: TGTGCCAGCAGCTTGGGGTTTGGGACAGATACGCAGTATTTT. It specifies CASSLGFGTDTQYF.

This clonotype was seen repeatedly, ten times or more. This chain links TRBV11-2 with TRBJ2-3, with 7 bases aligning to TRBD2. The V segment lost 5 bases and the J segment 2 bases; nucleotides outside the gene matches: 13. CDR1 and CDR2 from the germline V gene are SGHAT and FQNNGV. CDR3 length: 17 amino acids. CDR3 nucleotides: TGTGCCAGCAGCACCCTCGGAGGGGAGGGGCACACAGATACGCAGTATTTT. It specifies CASSTLGGEGHTDTQYF.

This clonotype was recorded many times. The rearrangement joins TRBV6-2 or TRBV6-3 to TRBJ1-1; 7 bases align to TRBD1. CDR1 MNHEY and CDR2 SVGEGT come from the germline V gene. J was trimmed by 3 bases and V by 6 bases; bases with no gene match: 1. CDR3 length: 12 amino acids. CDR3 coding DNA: TGTGCCAGCAGACAGGGGTACACTGAAGCTTTCTTT. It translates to CASRQGYTEAFF.

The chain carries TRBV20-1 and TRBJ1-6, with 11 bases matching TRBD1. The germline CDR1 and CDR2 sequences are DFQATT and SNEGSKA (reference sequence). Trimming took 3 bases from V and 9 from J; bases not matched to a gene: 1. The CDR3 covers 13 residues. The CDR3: CSASGQGASPLHF. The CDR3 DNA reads TGCAGTGCTAGCGGACAGGGGGCTTCACCCCTCCACTTT.

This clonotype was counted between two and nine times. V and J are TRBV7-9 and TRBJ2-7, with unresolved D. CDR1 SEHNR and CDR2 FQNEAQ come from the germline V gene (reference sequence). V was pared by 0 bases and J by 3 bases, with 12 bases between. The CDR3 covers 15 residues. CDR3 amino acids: CASSLAIVGIYEQYF. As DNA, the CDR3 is TGTGCCAGCAGCTTAGCGATTGTAGGCATCTACGAGCAGTACTTC.

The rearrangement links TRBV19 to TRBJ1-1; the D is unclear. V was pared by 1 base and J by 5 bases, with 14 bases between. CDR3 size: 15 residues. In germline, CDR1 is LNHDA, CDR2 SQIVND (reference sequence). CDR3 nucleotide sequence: TGTGCCAGTAGTATAGCCTCGGGAGGGAGGACTGAAGCTTTCTTT. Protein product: CASSIASGGRTEAFF.

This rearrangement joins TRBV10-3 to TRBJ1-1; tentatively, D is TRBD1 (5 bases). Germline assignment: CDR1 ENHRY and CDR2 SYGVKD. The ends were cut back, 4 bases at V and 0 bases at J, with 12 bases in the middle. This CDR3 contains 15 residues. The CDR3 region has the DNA TGTGCCATCAGTGTTGCAAGGGACTTGAACACTGAAGCTTTCTTT. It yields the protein CAISVARDLNTEAFF.

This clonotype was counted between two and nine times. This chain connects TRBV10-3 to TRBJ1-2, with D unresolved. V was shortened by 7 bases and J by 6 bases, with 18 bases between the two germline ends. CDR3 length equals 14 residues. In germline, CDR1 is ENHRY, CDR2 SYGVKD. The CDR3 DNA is TGTGCCATCACCCAAAAGAATGGGATCCATGGCTACACCTTC. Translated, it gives CAITQKNGIHGYTF.

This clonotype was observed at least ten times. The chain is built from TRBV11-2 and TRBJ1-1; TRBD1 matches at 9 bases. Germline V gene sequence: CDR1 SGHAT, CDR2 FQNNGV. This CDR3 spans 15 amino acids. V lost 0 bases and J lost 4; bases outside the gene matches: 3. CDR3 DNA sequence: TGTGCCAGCAGCTTAGAGGGGACAGGGATCACTGAAGCTTTCTTT. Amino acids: CASSLEGTGITEAFF.

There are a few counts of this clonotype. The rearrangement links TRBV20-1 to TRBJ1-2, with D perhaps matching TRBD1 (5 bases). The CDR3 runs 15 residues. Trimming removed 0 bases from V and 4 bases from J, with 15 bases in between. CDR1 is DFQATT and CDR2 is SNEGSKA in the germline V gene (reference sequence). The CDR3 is CSARDGTGGVYGYTF. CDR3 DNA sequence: TGCAGTGCTAGAGATGGTACAGGAGGGGTCTATGGCTACACCTTC.

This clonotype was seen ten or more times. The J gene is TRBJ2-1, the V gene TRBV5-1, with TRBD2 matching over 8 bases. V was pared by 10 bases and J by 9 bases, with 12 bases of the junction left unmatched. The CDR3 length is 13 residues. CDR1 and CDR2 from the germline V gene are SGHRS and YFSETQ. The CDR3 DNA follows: TGCGCCTCTTCGGGAGGGCCGGGGGGTGAGCAGTTCTTC. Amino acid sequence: CASSGGPGGEQFF.

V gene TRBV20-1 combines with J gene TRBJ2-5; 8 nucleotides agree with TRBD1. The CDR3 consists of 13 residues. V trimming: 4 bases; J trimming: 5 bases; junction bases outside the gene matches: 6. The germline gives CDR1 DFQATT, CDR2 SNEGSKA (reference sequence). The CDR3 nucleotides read TGCAGTGCTAACAGGGGGATGTGGGAGACCCAGTACTTC. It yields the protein CSANRGMWETQYF.